This TCR beta chain comes out of a study of early T cells in non-severe SARS-CoV-2 infection. Looking at the study overall: Chains from this unsorted whole-blood bulk RNA could not be paired.

This clonotype showed up many times. Its antigen is still unknown. Sequence at one end of the junction differs from germline and may be a read error. Attachment of unique molecular identifiers was made to individual cDNA molecules. From the 5' RACE reads, TCRdb called clonotypes with MiXCR, one entry per CDR3 protein. The sample yields tens of thousands of distinct CDR3 sequences, roughly 6.5% seen once. The study's findings and limits: Sequences matched to VDJdb favored anti-spike CD8 responses, while private and CD4 specificities were missed.

Per the germline V gene, CDR1 is SSHAT and CDR2 is FNYEAQ (reference sequence). The CDR3 spans 15 residues. Source: whole blood, taken at baseline. The source of this sequence is an adult who was a healthcare worker with PCR-confirmed SARS-CoV-2 infection or an uninfected control (not recorded which). V gene TRBV7-7 combines with J gene TRBJ2-2; D unresolved. CDR3: CASRQTAENTGELFF. The CDR3 DNA reads as TGTGCTAGCAGGCAGACGGCTGAGAACACCGGGGAGCTGTTTTTT.